This TCR beta chain comes out of a study of blood T cell repertoires in COVID-19. Study-level background: The origin of the acute and convalescent COVID-19 samples was the United States, Italy and Spain.

Per the original methods: It was from reference gene primer amplification that nucleated cell counts were estimated. Sequencing used immunoSEQ multiplex PCR; TCRdb keeps in-frame clones, though not all of them. That table gives V, J and clone size, and the DNA gave D and trimming. The sample has about 50,000 clones, 85% to 95% seen once. V shed 8 bases, J shed 8 bases, and the junction held 4 bases outside the gene matches. Germline values: CDR1 LGHNA, CDR2 YSLEER. CDR3 length: 12 residues. The material sequenced was peripheral blood. The chain is built from TRBV4-3 and TRBJ1-3, with 9 bases identical to TRBD1. This sequence originates from a woman older than 75 with acute or convalescent COVID-19. Here the CDR3 reads CASGGQGDTIYF. The DNA for the CDR3 is TGCGCCAGCGGGGGACAGGGAGACACCATATATTTT.